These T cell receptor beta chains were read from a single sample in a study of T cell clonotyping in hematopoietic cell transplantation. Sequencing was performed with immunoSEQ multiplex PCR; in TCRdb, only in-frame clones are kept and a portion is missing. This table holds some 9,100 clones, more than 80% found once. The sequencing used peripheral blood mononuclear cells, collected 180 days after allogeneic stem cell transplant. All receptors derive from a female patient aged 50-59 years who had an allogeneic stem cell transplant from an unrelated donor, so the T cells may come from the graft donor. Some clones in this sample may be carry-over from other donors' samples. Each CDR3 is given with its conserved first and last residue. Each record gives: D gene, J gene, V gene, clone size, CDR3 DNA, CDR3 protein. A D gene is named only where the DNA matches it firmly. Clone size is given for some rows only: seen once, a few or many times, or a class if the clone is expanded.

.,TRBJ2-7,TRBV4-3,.,TGCGCCAGCAGCCAAGGAAGCTTGGTCCAAAAATACGAGCAGTACTTC,CASSQGSLVQKYEQYF
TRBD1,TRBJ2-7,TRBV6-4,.,TGTGCCAGCAGTGAGGGGACAGGGGGCTACGAGCAGTACTTC,CASSEGTGGYEQYF
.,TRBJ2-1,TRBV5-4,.,TGTGCCAGCAGCTTGGGAGGCCGCGACAATGAGCAGTTCTTC,CASSLGGRDNEQFF
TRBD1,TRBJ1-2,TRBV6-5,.,TGTGCCAGCAGTTACGCCACAGGGGGGTATGGCTACACCTTC,CASSYATGGYGYTF
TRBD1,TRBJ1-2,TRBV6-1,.,TGTGCCAGCAGCGCCGGGACAGCTATTGGCTACACCTTC,CASSAGTAIGYTF
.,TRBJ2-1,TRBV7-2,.,TGTGCCAGCAGTCCAGATTCGAGCTCCTACAATGAGCAGTTCTTC,CASSPDSSSYNEQFF
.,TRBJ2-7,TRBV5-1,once,TGCGCCAGCCGCAGGGGGGAACCCTACGAGCAGTACTTC,CASRRGEPYEQYF
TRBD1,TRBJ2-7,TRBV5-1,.,TGCGCCAGCAGCAGAACGGTGGGACAGGGTCTATACGAGCAGTACTTC,CASSRTVGQGLYEQYF
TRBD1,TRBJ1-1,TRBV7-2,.,TGTGCCAGCAGCTTCACAGGGGATCGGACTGAAGCTTTCTTT,CASSFTGDRTEAFF
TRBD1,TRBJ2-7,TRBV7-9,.,TGTGCCAGCAGCACCTCCCCGGGACAGGGGAAGGGCGAGCAGTACTTC,CASSTSPGQGKGEQYF
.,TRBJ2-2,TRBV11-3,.,TGTGCCAGCAGCTTCAGGGCAGTAACCGGGGAGCTGTTTTTT,CASSFRAVTGELFF
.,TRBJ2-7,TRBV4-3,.,TGCGCCAGCAGCCAAGAACACGGCGAGCAGTACTTC,CASSQEHGEQYF
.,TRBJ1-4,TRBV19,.,TGTGCCAGTAGTCGGGAGGGAGGGGATGAAAAACTGTTTTTT,CASSREGGDEKLFF
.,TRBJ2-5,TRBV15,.,TGTGCCACCAGCAGAGATCTAGGAGAGGGAGAGACCCAGTACTTC,CATSRDLGEGETQYF
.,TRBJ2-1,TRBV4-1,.,TGCGCCAGCAGCCAAGGAACGTTCGGGCTAGCAGAGCAGTTCTTC,CASSQGTFGLAEQFF
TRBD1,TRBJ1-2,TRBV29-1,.,TGCAGCGTTGGGACAGGGCTTTATGGCTACACCTTC,CSVGTGLYGYTF
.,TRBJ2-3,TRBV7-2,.,TGTGCCAGCAGCTTAATAAGTGGGAGCACAGATACGCAGTATTTT,CASSLISGSTDTQYF
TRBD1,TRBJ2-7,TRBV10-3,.,TGTGCCACCGGGACAGGACTGGCGGGATACGAGCAGTACTTC,CATGTGLAGYEQYF
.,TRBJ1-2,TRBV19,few,TGTGCCAGTACCTCCGGGGGCGGAGGCTACACCTTC,CASTSGGGGYTF
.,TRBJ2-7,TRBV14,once,TGTGCCAGCAGCCAAGTTCCTAGCGAGACTTTATACGAGCAGTACTTC,CASSQVPSETLYEQYF
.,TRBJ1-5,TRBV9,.,TGTGCCAGCAGCAGAGGGAGCAATCAGCCCCAGCATTTT,CASSRGSNQPQHF
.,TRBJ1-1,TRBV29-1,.,TGCAGCGTTGAAGTCGGAGGGGGCACTGAAGCTTTCTTT,CSVEVGGGTEAFF
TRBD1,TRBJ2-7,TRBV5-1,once,TGCGCCAGCAGCCCTGGACAGGGCGGAGTTGGATACGAGCAGTACTTC,CASSPGQGGVGYEQYF
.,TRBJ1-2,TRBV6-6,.,TGTGCCAGCAGCCCCCATACAGACGGCTATGGCTACACCTTC,CASSPHTDGYGYTF
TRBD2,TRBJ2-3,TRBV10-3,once,TGTGCCATCAGTATCTCGAATAGCGGGGGTTCCACAGATACGCAGTATTTT,CAISISNSGGSTDTQYF
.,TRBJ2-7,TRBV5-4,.,TGTGCCAGCAGCTTGGATCGCGGGATCGGTTACGAGCAGTACTTC,CASSLDRGIGYEQYF
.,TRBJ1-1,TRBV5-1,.,TGCGCCAGCAGCTTGGACCCAGGTGAAGCTTTCTTT,CASSLDPGEAFF
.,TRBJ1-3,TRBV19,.,TGTGCCAGTAGTATAGGCCAGTTAGGTGGAAACACCATATATTTT,CASSIGQLGGNTIYF
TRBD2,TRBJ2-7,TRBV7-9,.,TGTGCCAGCAGCCCATCCGGGACTAGGAGAGGTGACGAGCAGTACTTC,CASSPSGTRRGDEQYF
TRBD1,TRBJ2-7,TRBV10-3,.,TGTGCCATCAGTGGGGGACAGGGATCCTACGAGCAGTACTTC,CAISGGQGSYEQYF
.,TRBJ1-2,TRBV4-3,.,TGCGCCAGCAGCCAAGATCTTGGGGACGGCTACACCTTC,CASSQDLGDGYTF